This T cell receptor (beta chain) is from a study of T cells in Graves' hyperthyroidism and ophthalmopathy (dated by TCRdb to between 2019 and 2020). A note on the overall study: Peripheral blood was sampled at the time of initial diagnosis, prior to any treatment. TCR Vbeta CDR3 sequencing of approximately 140 peripheral blood samples (roughly 41 ophthalmopathy, 75 hyperthyroidism and about 17 progressor patients) is reported in the paper. Once sampling was done, hyperthyroidism patients were given methimazole at a starting dose of 30 mg daily, whereas ophthalmopathy patients were given high-dose intravenous methylprednisolone. To identify TCR V-J signatures that set the groups apart, the researchers used a discovery cohort of more than 95 patients, made up of 40 to 45 with Graves' ophthalmopathy and some 60 with stable Graves' hyperthyroidism. For training and testing, the 100 or so patients in the discovery cohort were randomly divided in a 7:3 ratio. Whether ophthalmopathy could be predicted prospectively was tested in an independent validation cohort made up of roughly 19 hyperthyroidism patients plus 17 patients who later progressed to ophthalmopathy. In addition, the study compared T-cell repertoires in thyroid tissue and in blood from roughly 6 Graves' hyperthyroidism patients.

Graves' hyperthyroidism was defined as stable when no progression to ophthalmopathy occurred over 18 months of follow-up. Hyperthyroidism patients were newly diagnosed, with disease duration under 2 months, and aged 18 to 65 years. Any patient with an uncontrolled infection, another autoimmune disease, pregnancy or lactation was excluded. Diagnoses relied on clinical symptoms, serum thyroxine and TRAb, thyroid ultrasound and orbital computed tomography. PBMCs were separated from over 9 ml of fresh peripheral blood using Ficoll-Paque density gradient centrifugation. Trizol reagent was used to extract total RNA, and RNA quality was then checked on an Agilent 2100 Bioanalyzer. Results and caveats for the whole study, not just this receptor: Sample size was not statistically predetermined, and investigators were not blinded to group allocation. In validation, progression to ophthalmopathy was predicted by the model with 70% to 71% sensitivity and 72% to 80% specificity, a median of around 5.9 months before onset. A 13 V-J signature model separated ophthalmopathy from stable hyperthyroidism, with 87.88% sensitivity and about 81% specificity in cross-validation and 80%/75% in testing. Most expanded thyroid clonotypes (frequency above 0.001) were also detected in blood, a finding suggesting that blood repertoires may reflect thyroid immune responses.

This clonotype was observed at least ten times. What this receptor recognizes is not known. Base-call qualities are not available, and no considerably larger clone is one nucleotide away. TCR beta CDR3 regions were amplified from RNA transcripts. A first-round RT-PCR of the TCR CDR3 used the HTBI primer set with the Qiagen OneStep RT-PCR kit. Libraries were constructed in a second round of multiplex PCR, after which size selection and purification were performed. The libraries were sequenced on an Illumina HiSeq2000 using paired-end 100 bp reads. Under the source paper's analysis protocol: SOAPnuke was used to process the raw data, with reads discarded if the reads contained adapters or uncalled bases, had a mean Phred below 15, or lacked an exact constant-primer or identifier match. COPE v1.2.5 was used to merge the high-quality paired reads, and each unique nucleotide sequence was defined as a clonotype. MiTCR v1.1 was used to align clonotypes to the IMGT TRBV, TRBD and TRBJ reference segments. Only V-J combinations with frequency above 0.0001, covering 98% to 99.2% of repertoires, were analysed. The TCS score was defined as the ratio of F50 (clonal expansion) to E x V (chaos), calculated using BLOSUM62-based TCRdist between CDR3 peptides within each V-J. Welch's t-statistics and random forest reduced fewer than 550 V-J features to about 13, which were used in a naive Bayes classifier (R e1071). TCRdb handled the public reads itself, with Q25 trimming in fastp and clone calling in MiXCR, and kept productive beta chains. Each CDR3 protein gets just one entry, which takes the most common genes and DNA from the rows behind it. The V and J calls shown here were made by TCRdb, not taken from the authors' results. In all, the sample holds a few hundred thousand distinct CDR3 sequences, and more than 20% of those were seen once. About 30% of the sample is held by the ten biggest clonotypes.

The receptor was isolated from a man between 18 and 29 years old with Graves' hyperthyroidism. What was sequenced was blood.

The encoded CDR3 is CASSEIMGYPEAFF. In nucleotides, the sequence is TGCGCCAGCAGTGAGATAATGGGGTATCCTGAAGCTTTCTTT. The chain is made from TRBV10-2 and TRBJ1-1; no D gene call is confident. CDR1 and CDR2 are drawn from the germline V gene: WSHSY, SAAADI. The CDR3 runs 14 residues from the cysteine to the phenylalanine. Only the CDR3 DNA stays, 42 bases, in frame from base 1. V is reduced by 2 bases and J by 6 bases, leaving a spacing of 13 bases between them.